The 14 T cell receptor beta chains below come from one sample, sequenced in a study of blood T cell repertoires in COVID-19. Sequencing was performed with immunoSEQ multiplex PCR; in TCRdb, only in-frame clones are kept and a portion is missing. The sample shows 250,000 to 350,000 clones, about nine tenths of them seen only once. Sample: peripheral blood. All receptors derive from a woman in her 30s with COVID-19, enrolled during active disease.

The chain joins TRBV5-6 to TRBJ1-5, with 9 positions matching TRBD1. V was pared by 0 bases and J by 5 bases, with 6 bases of the junction left unmatched. The germline CDR1 and CDR2 sequences are SGHDT and YYEEEE. The CDR3 runs to 16 residues. This CDR3 is CASSLGTGDADQPQHF. The CDR3 nucleotides read TGTGCCAGCAGCTTGGGGACAGGGGACGCGGATCAGCCCCAGCATTTT.

This clone was recorded a few times. This chain uses TRBV27 with TRBJ2-6; D is perhaps TRBD1 (6 bases). This CDR3 contains 16 residues. The ends were cut back, 5 bases at V and 0 bases at J, with 11 bases in the middle. The germline CDR1 and CDR2 sequences are MNHEY and SMNVEV (reference sequence). In DNA form, the CDR3 reads TGTGCCAGCAGTGCCATGGACAGCTCTGGGGCCAACGTCCTGACTTTC. It is translated as CASSAMDSSGANVLTF.

V and J are TRBV13 and TRBJ2-5; 13 nucleotides line up with TRBD2. Unmatched junction bases numbered 12, after V lost 4 bases and J lost 4 bases. In germline, CDR1 is PRHDT, CDR2 FYEKMQ (reference sequence). The CDR3 has 18 residues. The CDR3 protein is CASSSTLTSGRASETQYF. In nucleotides, the CDR3 is TGTGCCAGCAGCTCAACCCTTACTAGCGGGAGGGCGTCAGAGACCCAGTACTTC.

The chain has TRBV7-2 and TRBJ2-7, with 9 bases matching TRBD1. CDR1 SGHTA and CDR2 FQGNSA come from the germline V gene. V lost 1 base to trimming and J lost 3 bases; unmatched junction nucleotides: 4. This CDR3 region has 15 residues. CDR3 DNA: TGTGCCAGCAGCTTAGTCGGGACAGGGTTCTACGAGCAGTACTTC. Translating gives CASSLVGTGFYEQYF.

V is TRBV6-1 and J is TRBJ1-2; D gene ambiguous. The V gene lost 2 bases and the J gene lost 4 bases, with 14 bases spanning the gap. The CDR3 extends over 15 amino acids. Germline V lookup: CDR1 MNHNS, CDR2 SASEGT. The CDR3 region is CASSESGGGFYGYTF. The CDR3 region has the DNA TGTGCCAGCAGTGAAAGTGGTGGTGGCTTCTATGGCTACACCTTC.

This clone was found a few times. This rearrangement joins TRBV7-3 to TRBJ1-1, with D maybe TRBD1 (5 bases). The CDR3 sequence is 13 residues long. Per germline, CDR1 SGHTA and CDR2 FQGTGA. The V end lost 4 bases, the J end lost 4 bases, and 10 bases lay between the germline ends. The CDR3 DNA sequence: TGTGCCAGCAGCTCAAGAAGGGGCACTGAAGCTTTCTTT. Translated, it gives CASSSRRGTEAFF.

This clone showed up just a few times. The J gene is TRBJ1-2, the V gene TRBV10-3; 9 nucleotides agree with TRBD1. CDR3 size: 13 residues. From germline, CDR1 is ENHRY and CDR2 SYGVKD. J was trimmed by 4 bases and V by 11 bases; bases with no gene match: 8. CDR3 in DNA: TGTGCCTCCCTACAGGGGGCAGGCTATGGCTACACCTTC. It is translated as CASLQGAGYGYTF.

J is TRBJ2-4 and V is TRBV7-9; 8 bases fit TRBD1. CDR3 size: 16 residues. The trim removed 5 bases at V and 1 base at J, leaving 7 bases unmatched. Germline lookup yields CDR1 SEHNR and CDR2 FQNEAQ (reference sequence). DNA of the CDR3: TGTGCCAGCAGCCGACAGGGGAAGAGGGCCAAAAACATTCAGTACTTC. It yields the protein CASSRQGKRAKNIQYF.

The rearrangement joins TRBV7-9 to TRBJ1-3; TRBD1 matches 7 bases. The junction had 1 base not matched to a gene; V was cut back by 7 bases and J by 4 bases. CDR1 and CDR2 (germline): SEHNR, FQNEAQ (reference sequence). This CDR3 region has 12 residues. The CDR3 DNA is TGTGCCAGCAAGGACAGGGGAAACACCATATATTTT. Its protein product is CASKDRGNTIYF.

The chain carries TRBV5-5 and TRBJ1-4, with D unresolved. Per the germline V gene, CDR1 is SGHKS and CDR2 is YYEKEE (reference sequence). Trimming took 0 bases from V and 8 from J, leaving 11 bases between them. This CDR3 has 14 amino acids. Here the CDR3 reads CASSLVGRVEKLFF. The DNA for the CDR3 is TGTGCCAGCAGCTTGGTTGGGAGGGTCGAAAAACTGTTTTTT.

The V call is TRBV10-3, the J call TRBJ2-1, with D perhaps TRBD2 (7 bases). The CDR3 loop spans 18 amino acids. Per the germline V gene, CDR1 is ENHRY and CDR2 is SYGVKD. V lost 2 bases and J 2 bases, leaving 19 bases between the germline ends. CDR3 in DNA: TGTGCCATCAGTGAGCCAAGGGGGGGCGGGATGACCTACAATGAGCAGTTCTTC. It yields the protein CAISEPRGGGMTYNEQFF.

The chain combines TRBV2 with TRBJ2-7, with a tentative D call TRBD2 (6 bases). The CDR3 loop spans 16 amino acids. V lost 6 bases and J 2 bases, leaving 20 bases between the germline ends. Germline V gives CDR1 SNHLY, CDR2 FYNNEI. The CDR3 spells CASRGGRQAIPYEQYF. The DNA for the CDR3 is TGTGCCAGCAGGGGAGGCCGCCAGGCGATACCCTACGAGCAGTACTTC.

This chain's CDR3 is CASSPLRSHEQYF. The CDR3 nucleotides are TGCGCCAGCAGCCCCCTTCGTTCCCACGAGCAGTACTTC. The gene calls are TRBV4-1 and TRBJ2-7, with D unresolved. CDR3 size: 13 residues. Trimming shortened V by 4 bases and J by 5 bases, and 12 bases separated the two germline ends. CDR1 is MGHRA and CDR2 is YSYEKL in the germline V gene.

The chain links TRBV2 to TRBJ1-2, with unresolved D. The length of the CDR3 is 13 residues. With 1 base removed from V and 7 bases from J, the gap between germline ends came to 10 bases. Germline V CDR1 and CDR2: SNHLY, FYNNEI. CDR3 DNA sequence: TGTGCCAGCAGTGAAGTGCGAGGCTCTGGCTACACCTTC. Translating gives CASSEVRGSGYTF.